This T cell receptor (beta chain) was sequenced during a study of early T cells in non-severe SARS-CoV-2 infection. Study in general: Sequenced bulk RNA came from whole blood that was unsorted, and chains were unpaired.

TCRdb reprocessed the 5' RACE reads via MiXCR and lists one record per CDR3 protein. The data hold about 56,000 distinct CDR3 sequences, with approximately 10% observed a single time. After removal of 6 bases from V and 9 bases from J, the junction contained 8 bases not matched to a gene. CDR3 length equals 14 residues. Germline V gene lookup returns CDR1 MDHEN and CDR2 SYDVKM. This clonotype was picked up many times. The clonotype originates from an adult who was a healthcare worker with PCR-confirmed SARS-CoV-2 infection or an uninfected control (not recorded which). Input material: whole blood. The chain recombines TRBV28 with TRBJ2-1; 10 positions agree with TRBD1. The CDR3 is CASSSDRGRGEQFF. Written as DNA, the CDR3 is TGTGCCAGCAGCTCCGACAGGGGGCGGGGTGAGCAGTTCTTC.